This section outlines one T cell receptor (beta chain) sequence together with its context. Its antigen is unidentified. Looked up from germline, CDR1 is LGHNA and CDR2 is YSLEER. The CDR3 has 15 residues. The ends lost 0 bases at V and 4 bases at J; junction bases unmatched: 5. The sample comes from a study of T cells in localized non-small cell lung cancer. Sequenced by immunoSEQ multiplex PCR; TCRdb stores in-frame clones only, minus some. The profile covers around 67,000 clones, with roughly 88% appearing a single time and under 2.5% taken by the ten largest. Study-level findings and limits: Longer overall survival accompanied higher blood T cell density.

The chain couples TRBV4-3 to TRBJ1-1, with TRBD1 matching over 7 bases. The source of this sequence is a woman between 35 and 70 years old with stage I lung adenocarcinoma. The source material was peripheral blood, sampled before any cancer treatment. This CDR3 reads CASSQEAGGGTEAFF. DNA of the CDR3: TGCGCCAGCAGCCAAGAAGCAGGGGGAGGCACTGAAGCTTTCTTT.